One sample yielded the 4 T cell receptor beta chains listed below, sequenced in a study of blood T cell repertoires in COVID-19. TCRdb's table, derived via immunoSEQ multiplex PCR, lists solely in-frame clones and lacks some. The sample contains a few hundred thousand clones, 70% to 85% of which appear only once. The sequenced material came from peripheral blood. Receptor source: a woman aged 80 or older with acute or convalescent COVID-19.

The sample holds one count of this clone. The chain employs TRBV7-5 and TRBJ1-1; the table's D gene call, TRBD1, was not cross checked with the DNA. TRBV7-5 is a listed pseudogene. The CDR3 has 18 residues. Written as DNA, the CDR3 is TGTGTCAGAAGCTTAGGACAGGGAGGAGGGTTGACGAACACTGAAGCTTTCTTT. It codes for CVRSLGQGGGLTNTEAFF.

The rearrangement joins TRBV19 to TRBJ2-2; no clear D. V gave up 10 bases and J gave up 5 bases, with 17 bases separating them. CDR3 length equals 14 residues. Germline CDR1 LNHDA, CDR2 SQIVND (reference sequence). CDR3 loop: CAIRAGWATGELFF. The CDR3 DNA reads TGTGCCATTAGAGCAGGTTGGGCTACCGGGGAGCTGTTTTTT.

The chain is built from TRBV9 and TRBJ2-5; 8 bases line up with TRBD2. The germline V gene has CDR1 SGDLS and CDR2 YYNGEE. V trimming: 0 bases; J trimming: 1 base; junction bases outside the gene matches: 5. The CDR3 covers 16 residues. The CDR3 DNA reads TGTGCCAGCAGCGTAGCAACCCGGGGGGGCCAAGAGACCCAGTACTTC. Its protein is CASSVATRGGQETQYF.

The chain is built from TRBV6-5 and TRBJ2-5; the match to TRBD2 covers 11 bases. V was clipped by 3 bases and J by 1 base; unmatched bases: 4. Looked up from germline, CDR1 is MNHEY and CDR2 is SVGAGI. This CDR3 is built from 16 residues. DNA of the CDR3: TGTGCCAGCAGTTATTCCGGGACTAGCGGCCAAGAGACCCAGTACTTC. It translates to CASSYSGTSGQETQYF.